The clone carrying this T cell receptor beta chain has at least ten counts. The data were obtained in a study of Graves' ophthalmopathy and Graves' hyperthyroidism. Trimming stripped 2 bases from V and 5 bases from J, with 15 bases between. This CDR3 is 15 amino acids long. The germline V gene encodes CDR1 SGHAT and CDR2 FQNNGV. Scientists amplified the TCR beta CDR3 regions from RNA transcripts. The library came from an HTBI-primed first-round RT-PCR and a second-round multiplex PCR. One entry per CDR3 protein results from TCRdb running MiXCR on the multiplex PCR reads. The sample lists hundreds of thousands of distinct CDR3 sequences; 20% to 25% were seen once.

The receptor was derived from a woman between 18 and 29 years old with stable Graves' hyperthyroidism. Some clones in this sample may be carry-over from other donors' samples. Material for sequencing was peripheral blood. The chain is built from TRBV11-2 and TRBJ2-5; either TRBD1 or TRBD2 may supply D (7 bases each). The CDR3 loop reads CASSLLAVTGETQYF. CDR3 nucleotide sequence: TGTGCCAGCAGCTTACTAGCGGTGACAGGGGAGACCCAGTACTTC.